This T cell receptor (beta chain) is from a study of T-cell memory formation after mild COVID-19. Whole-study context: Across donors, TCR clusters were largely donor specific.

This clonotype was recorded a few times. Its antigen is not known. Study-wide findings and caveats: Certain responding clones were present in pre-infection memory, suggesting participation of cross-reactive memory. Balance between CD4 and CD8 was seen in clones contracting day 15 to 85, and a CD4+ lean was seen in later expanders.

Using its own MiXCR run on the 5' RACE reads, TCRdb lists one record per CDR3 protein. The data show roughly 250,000 distinct CDR3 sequences, with roughly 15% seen just once and 3.5% held by the top ten. CDR1 is MGHDK, CDR2 SYGVNS, per germline. This CDR3 comprises 16 residues. Trimming removed 0 bases from V and 3 bases from J, with 11 bases in between. This chain joins TRBV25-1 and TRBJ2-2; D might be TRBD1 (6 bases). The TCR sequence derives from a man younger than 35 who had mild COVID-19 (a few samples of this study predate the infection). Cell type and time point are not known. What was sequenced was PBMCs or a T cell subset sorted from them (not recorded which). The CDR3 DNA sequence: TGTGCCAGCAGTGAATATTCCAGGGGAGACACCGGGGAGCTGTTTTTT. As protein: CASSEYSRGDTGELFF.